This T cell receptor (beta chain) was documented in a study of T cell repertoires in cytomegalovirus infection. General observations from the study: Cumulated frequencies of public TCR beta families served to identify carriers of CMV plus the relevant HLA. What dominated the ex vivo response were HLA-C-restricted CMV-specific TCR beta clonotypes.

The germline gives CDR1 LNHNV, CDR2 YYDKDF (reference sequence). The CDR3 has 15 residues. V was clipped by 0 bases and J by 10 bases; unmatched bases: 9. Comments on this clonotype: As yet, its antigen is unknown.

Each CDR3 protein is one row after TCRdb ran MiXCR on the reads. The sample has roughly 570,000 distinct CDR3 sequences, 40% seen once. The sequenced sample was cultured PBMCs, obtained from culture after CMV antigen stimulation. This rearrangement joins TRBV15 to TRBJ1-1, with 9 bases that match TRBD1. The TCR comes from a human donor in good health (CMV status not recorded). Some clones in this sample may be carry-over from other donors' samples. CDR3 coding DNA: TGTGCCACCAGCAGAGATGGGACAGGGAAGTTCCCAGCTTTCTTT. It is translated as CATSRDGTGKFPAFF.